The rows below give T cell receptor beta chains drawn from one sample of a study of cytomegalovirus exposure and HLA in healthy donors. Libraries were prepared by immunoSEQ multiplex PCR; TCRdb keeps only in-frame clonotypes and omits some of them. The sample has about 140,000 clones, about three fifths seen once. Sequenced input: PBMCs. The source of these receptors is a male donor in good health and CMV-seronegative. Each CDR3 is given with its conserved first and last residue. D genes are given only for firm matches. Clone size is not always given. Where it is, it says once, few, many or a class for expanded clones.

-	TRBV4-1	TRBD1	TRBJ1-4	TGCGCCAGCAGCCATCCCGGGACAGGGGTTAATGAAAAACTGTTTTTT	CASSHPGTGVNEKLFF
few	TRBV4-3	TRBD1	TRBJ1-2	TGCGCCAGCAGCCACCCGGACAGGGACCACTATGGCTACACCTTC	CASSHPDRDHYGYTF
-	TRBV7-2	-	TRBJ2-3	TGTGCCAGCAGCCCCCGGGGGAGCACAGATACGCAGTATTTT	CASSPRGSTDTQYF
-	TRBV2	-	TRBJ1-5	TGTGCCAGCAGGGAGGGGAATCAGCCCCAGCATTTT	CASREGNQPQHF
-	TRBV9	-	TRBJ1-3	TGTGCCAGCAGCGTAGGAGCGGGGCCTCATGGAAACACCATATATTTT	CASSVGAGPHGNTIYF
once	TRBV7-9	TRBD1	TRBJ2-4	TGTGCCAGCAGCGTTGGACAGGGAAACATTCAGTACTTC	CASSVGQGNIQYF
-	TRBV5-4	-	TRBJ1-1	TGTGCCAGCAGCTTGGGGACAGCTAACACTGAAGCTTTCTTT	CASSLGTANTEAFF
-	TRBV2	TRBD2	TRBJ2-1	TGTGCCAGCAGTGGCCCTAGCGGCGGGTACAATGAGCAGTTCTTC	CASSGPSGGYNEQFF
-	TRBV10-3	TRBD1	TRBJ1-1	TGTGCCATCAGCGAGTCAACGACAGGGGAAAACACTGAAGCTTTCTTT	CAISESTTGENTEAFF
-	TRBV5-4	-	TRBJ1-4	TGTGCCAGCAGCTTGGACCCTGACAGGAAAAATGAAAAACTGTTTTTT	CASSLDPDRKNEKLFF
few	TRBV19	-	TRBJ2-3	TGTGCCAGTAGTATACAGTTCACAGATACGCAGTATTTT	CASSIQFTDTQYF
-	TRBV19	-	TRBJ2-2	TGTGCCAGTAGTATCGTGGGGGGTACCGGGGAGCTGTTTTTT	CASSIVGGTGELFF
-	TRBV5-1	TRBD1	TRBJ1-1	TGCGCCAGCAGCACGCAGGGGGCCCACACTGAAGCTTTCTTT	CASSTQGAHTEAFF
-	TRBV18	-	TRBJ1-1	TGTGCCAGCTCACCACTTGAGGGAACGGGCACTGAAGCTTTCTTT	CASSPLEGTGTEAFF
-	TRBV6-5	TRBD1	TRBJ2-7	TGTGCCAGCAGTTCCCTTGGGACAGGGGGCTTCTACGAGCAGTACTTC	CASSSLGTGGFYEQYF
-	TRBV9	-	TRBJ1-4	TGTGCCAGCAGCGTGGTGGGCAGGGCGGACGAAAAACTGTTTTTT	CASSVVGRADEKLFF
-	TRBV10-3	TRBD1	TRBJ2-6	TGTGCCATCAGTGAGGACAGGGCGGACTCTGGGGCCAACGTCCTGACTTTC	CAISEDRADSGANVLTF
-	TRBV19	-	TRBJ2-3	TGTGCCAGTAGTATCCTTTCGGGGACTAGCACAGATACGCAGTATTTT	CASSILSGTSTDTQYF
once	TRBV19	-	TRBJ1-1	TGTGCCAGTATACCACAGGGTTCCACTGAAGCTTTCTTT	CASIPQGSTEAFF
few	TRBV28	-	TRBJ1-6	TGTGCCAGCACCTCGTCCGGGAGGGGGAATTCACCCCTCCACTTT	CASTSSGRGNSPLHF
-	TRBV6-6	-	TRBJ1-4	TGTGCCAGCAGTTACCGAACAGGGAGGGGGAATGAAAAACTGTTTTTT	CASSYRTGRGNEKLFF
-	TRBV6-5	-	TRBJ1-5	TGTGCCAGCAGTTACTCGTCCAGGATCAATCAGCCCCAGCATTTT	CASSYSSRINQPQHF
-	TRBV13	-	TRBJ1-6	TGTGCCAGCAGCTTAGGCCTTGGGGGGGGCAGAAGTTCACCCCTCCACTTT	CASSLGLGGGRSSPLHF
-	TRBV6-5	TRBD1	TRBJ2-7	TGTGCCAGCCGGGGGTTGGACAGGGTACACGAGCAGTACTTC	CASRGLDRVHEQYF
-	TRBV6-1	TRBD1	TRBJ1-1	TGTGCCAGCAGCCCCAGTACAGGGGGGGGGACTGAAGCTTTCTTT	CASSPSTGGGTEAFF
few	TRBV6-6	TRBD1	TRBJ1-5	TGTGCCAGCAACCCGGACAGGCGCAATCAGCCCCAGCATTTT	CASNPDRRNQPQHF
-	TRBV5-1	TRBD1	TRBJ2-2	TGCGCCAGCAGCTACGGACAGGGGGCTGACGGGGAGCTGTTTTTT	CASSYGQGADGELFF
-	TRBV4-1	-	TRBJ2-3	TGCGCCAGCAGCCCTCGCGGGGTGGAACAACGTACGCAGTATTTT	CASSPRGVEQRTQYF
-	TRBV29-1	TRBD1	TRBJ1-2	TGCAGCGTCCGGGACAGCACCCCGAACTATGGCTACACCTTC	CSVRDSTPNYGYTF
few	TRBV10-1	-	TRBJ2-7	TGCGCCAGCAGTGAGTCAGGGGGTAGCCACGAGCAGTACTTC	CASSESGGSHEQYF
-	TRBV30	TRBD1	TRBJ1-6	TGTGCCTGGAGTGACTCCATGTACAGGGGAAATTCACCCCTCCACTTT	CAWSDSMYRGNSPLHF
-	TRBV19	-	TRBJ2-1	TGTGCCAGTAGTATAGATCCGACAGGAAAGCAGTTCTTC	CASSIDPTGKQFF
-	TRBV6-5	TRBD2	TRBJ2-3	TGTGCCAGCAGAGAGCGGGGGGGAAGCACAGATACGCAGTATTTT	CASRERGGSTDTQYF
-	TRBV19	-	TRBJ1-5	TGTGCCACGCAACTGGGGGGGCAGGGAAAAAATCAGCCCCAGCATTTT	CATQLGGQGKNQPQHF
-	TRBV7-2	TRBD1	TRBJ1-5	TGTGCCAGCAGCTCATACAGGGGTAACAATCAGCCCCAGCATTTT	CASSSYRGNNQPQHF
-	TRBV6-5	-	TRBJ1-3	TGTGCCAGCAGTTATCAGAGGAACTCTGGAAACACCATATATTTT	CASSYQRNSGNTIYF
-	TRBV5-1	-	TRBJ1-2	TGCGCCAGCAGCTTGGACAGGGTGGCTTATGGCTACACCTTC	CASSLDRVAYGYTF
few	TRBV7-2	-	TRBJ2-7	TGTGCCAGCAGCTTAGTTGGCGGGACCTACGAGCAGTACTTC	CASSLVGGTYEQYF
-	TRBV6-6	TRBD1	TRBJ1-4	TGTGCCAGCGGCGAAGGGACAGGGAAGGAAAAACTGTTTTTT	CASGEGTGKEKLFF
few	TRBV27	TRBD1	TRBJ2-3	TGTGCCAGCAGTCCAAGGACAGGGCCATTCACAGATACGCAGTATTTT	CASSPRTGPFTDTQYF
-	TRBV19	-	TRBJ2-1	TGTGCCAGTAGTAGAAGGGGCTACAATGAGCAGTTCTTC	CASSRRGYNEQFF
-	TRBV5-5	-	TRBJ2-2	TGTGCCAGCAGCTTGGCCGCGGACACCGGGGAGCTGTTTTTT	CASSLAADTGELFF
-	TRBV5-1	-	TRBJ1-1	TGCGCCAGCAGGGACCGCAGGCCGGGAGTTGAAGCTTTCTTT	CASRDRRPGVEAFF
-	TRBV5-1	-	TRBJ1-1	TGCGCCAGCACCCCGGAGCGGGGAATAGCCACTGAAGCTTTCTTT	CASTPERGIATEAFF
few	TRBV5-1	-	TRBJ1-2	TGCGCCAGCAGCTTGTTGTTGAGGGTCGGCGGTGGCTACACCTTC	CASSLLLRVGGGYTF
-	TRBV27	TRBD2	TRBJ2-7	TGTGCCAGCATCGGAGGGACTAGCGGACCCTACGAGCAGTACTTC	CASIGGTSGPYEQYF
few	TRBV19	TRBD2	TRBJ2-5	TGTGCCAGTGCCCGATCTAACGGGGGGACGACAGAGACCCAGTACTTC	CASARSNGGTTETQYF